This is a list of T cell receptor beta chains from one sample in a study of T cells in Graves' hyperthyroidism and ophthalmopathy. TCRdb independently ran MiXCR on the multiplex PCR reads; one entry per CDR3 protein. This table has roughly 170,000 distinct CDR3 sequences, over 15% appearing once. The material sequenced was blood. These receptors were collected from a woman aged 45-65 years with Graves' hyperthyroidism. Both conserved end residues are trimmed from each CDR3.

V gene,CDR3 protein
TRBV28,ASRKDRRYGYT
TRBV11-2,ASSLSGRRNSPLH
TRBV6-1,ASSFRDRSYEQY
TRBV5-4,ASSWDRDRGLGDTQY
TRBV30,AWNSGGRYGYT
TRBV15,ATSRGGGWADTQY
TRBV18,ASSPTGLAGNEQF
TRBV25-1,ASSDHNTGELF
TRBV3-1,ASSRRQGLIRYEQY
TRBV7-3,ASSSGTGTFRWTDTQY
TRBV20-1,SASRTGINYGYT
TRBV3-1,ASSLMTTGELF
TRBV2,ASSPYGGLYNEQF
TRBV5-1,ASSPEYTGEWNTEAF
TRBV19,ASRLGRRGSNQPQH
TRBV18,ASSPGAVNSNQPQH
TRBV7-9,ASSPSGVSSYEQY
TRBV5-4,ASSPGGDEKLF
TRBV10-1,ASSDPGQDRRNEQF
TRBV13,ASSNMTGPREQY
TRBV20-1,SAKIQGHTEAF
TRBV19,ASSKVRGTEAF
TRBV3-1,ASSPTGGDTEAF
TRBV7-6,ASSLAVTGELF
TRBV27,ASSANNLAGVGETQY
TRBV6-6,ASSYSGESGEQY
TRBV27,ASSPAGTGQFNAEAF
TRBV27,ASSPLRDRGFGELF
TRBV7-2,ASSTTGGEKLF
TRBV7-9,ASSQELVPDTQY
TRBV3-1,ASSRGTGELF
TRBV12-3/TRBV12-4,ASSLLRNTEAF
TRBV28,ASSLRFSGDYGYT
TRBV28,ASSFEGQGHTEAF
TRBV5-8,ASSPRQGGTEAF
TRBV18,ASSSTTGTTTGELF
TRBV7-3,ASSRSGTGTDTQY
TRBV2,ASRPSRTYGYT
TRBV6-2/TRBV6-3,ASSYKGANSPLH
TRBV4-2,ASSLGQGADYGYT
TRBV7-3,ASSLTPGNTEAF
TRBV27,ASSLSTATGELF
TRBV9,ASSVGGASETQY
TRBV2,ASGRGSYNEQF
TRBV2,ASKKQGEFYEQY
TRBV19,ASSPGTALNTEAF
TRBV11-2,ASSSAPGLRYEQY
TRBV19,ASSILGGTEAF
TRBV12-3/TRBV12-4,ASSLGYNGPGTEAF
TRBV2,ASSTGVGTDTQY
TRBV19,ASSIGPAELF
TRBV6-1,ASSGRTGGSYEQY
TRBV20-1,SARGGIDYGYT